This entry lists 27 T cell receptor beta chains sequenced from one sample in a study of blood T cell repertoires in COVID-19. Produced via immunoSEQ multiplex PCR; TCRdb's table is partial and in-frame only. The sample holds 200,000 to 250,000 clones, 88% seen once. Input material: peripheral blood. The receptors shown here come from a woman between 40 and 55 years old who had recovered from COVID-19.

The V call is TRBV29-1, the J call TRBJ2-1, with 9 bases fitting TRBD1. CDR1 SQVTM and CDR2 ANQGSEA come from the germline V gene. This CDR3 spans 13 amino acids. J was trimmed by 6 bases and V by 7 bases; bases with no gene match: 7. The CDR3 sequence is CSAGQGRGNEQFF. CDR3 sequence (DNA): TGCAGCGCCGGACAGGGGAGAGGCAATGAGCAGTTCTTC.

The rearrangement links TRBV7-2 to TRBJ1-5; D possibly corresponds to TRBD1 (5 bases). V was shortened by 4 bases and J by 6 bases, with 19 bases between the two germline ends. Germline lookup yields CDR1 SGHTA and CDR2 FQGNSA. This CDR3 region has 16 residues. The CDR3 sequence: CASSYETVVTSQPQHF. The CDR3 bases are TGTGCCAGCAGCTATGAGACAGTAGTCACCAGTCAGCCCCAGCATTTT.

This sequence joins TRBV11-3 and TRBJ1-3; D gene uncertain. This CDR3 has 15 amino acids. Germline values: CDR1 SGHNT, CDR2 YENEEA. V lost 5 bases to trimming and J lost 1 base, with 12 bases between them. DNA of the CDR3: TGTGCCAGCAGCCGTTCGGGGTTATCTGGAAACACCATATATTTT. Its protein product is CASSRSGLSGNTIYF.

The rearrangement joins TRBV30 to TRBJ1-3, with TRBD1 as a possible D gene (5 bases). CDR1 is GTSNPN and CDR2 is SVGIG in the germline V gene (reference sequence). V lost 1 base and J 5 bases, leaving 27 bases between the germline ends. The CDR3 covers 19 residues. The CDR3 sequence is CAWSDIRDSPLSFRNTIYF. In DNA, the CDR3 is TGTGCCTGGAGTGATATCCGGGACTCTCCTCTTAGTTTCCGAAACACCATATATTTT.

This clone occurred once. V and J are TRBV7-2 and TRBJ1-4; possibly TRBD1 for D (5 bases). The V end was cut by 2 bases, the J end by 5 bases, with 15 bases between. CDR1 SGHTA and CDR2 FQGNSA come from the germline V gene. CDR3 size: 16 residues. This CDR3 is CASSLLRPGSNEKLFF. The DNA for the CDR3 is TGTGCCAGCAGCTTACTGCGTCCAGGGTCGAATGAAAAACTGTTTTTT. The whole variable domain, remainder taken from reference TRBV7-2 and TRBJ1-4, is GAGVSQSPSNKVTEKGKDVELRCDPISGHTALYWYRQSLGQGLEFLIYFQGNSAPDKSGLPSDRFSAERTGGSVSTLTIQRTQQEDSAVYLCASSLLRPGSNEKLFFGSGTQLSVL.

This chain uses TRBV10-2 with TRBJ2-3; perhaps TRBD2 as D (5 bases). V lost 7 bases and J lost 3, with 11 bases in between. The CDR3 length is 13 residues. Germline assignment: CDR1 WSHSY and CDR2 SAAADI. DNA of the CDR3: TGCGCCAGCACCATAAGAGGGACAGATACGCAGTATTTT. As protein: CASTIRGTDTQYF.

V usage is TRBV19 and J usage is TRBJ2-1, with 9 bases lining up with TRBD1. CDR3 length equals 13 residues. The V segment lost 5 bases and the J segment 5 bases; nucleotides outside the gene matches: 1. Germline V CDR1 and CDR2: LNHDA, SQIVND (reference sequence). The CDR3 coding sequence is TGTGCCAGTAGTGACAGGGGGGACAATGAGCAGTTCTTC. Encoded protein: CASSDRGDNEQFF.

CDR3 nucleotide sequence: TGTGCCAGTAGTATTCTAGCTAGCGGGGGAGCCGATAATTACGAGCAGTACTTC. It translates to CASSILASGGADNYEQYF. This chain uses TRBV19 with TRBJ2-7, with 10 bases matching TRBD2. Trimming cost V 3 bases and J 4 bases; bases outside gene matches: 15. Germline V gene lookup returns CDR1 LNHDA and CDR2 SQIVND (reference sequence). This CDR3 is 18 amino acids long.

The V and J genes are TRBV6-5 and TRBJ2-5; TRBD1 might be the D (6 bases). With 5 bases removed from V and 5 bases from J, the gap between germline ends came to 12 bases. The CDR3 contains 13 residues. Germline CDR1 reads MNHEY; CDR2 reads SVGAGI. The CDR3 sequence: CASSRDNGETQYF. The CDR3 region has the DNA TGTGCCAGCAGTCGGGACAACGGCGAGACCCAGTACTTC.

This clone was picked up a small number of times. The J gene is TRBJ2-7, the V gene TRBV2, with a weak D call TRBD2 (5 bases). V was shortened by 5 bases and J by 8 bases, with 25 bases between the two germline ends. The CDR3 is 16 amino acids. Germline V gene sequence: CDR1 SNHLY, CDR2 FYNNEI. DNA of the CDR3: TGTGCCAGCAGTTTTCGACGATTTAGCGAATGGCGCCAGCAGTACTTC. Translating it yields CASSFRRFSEWRQQYF.

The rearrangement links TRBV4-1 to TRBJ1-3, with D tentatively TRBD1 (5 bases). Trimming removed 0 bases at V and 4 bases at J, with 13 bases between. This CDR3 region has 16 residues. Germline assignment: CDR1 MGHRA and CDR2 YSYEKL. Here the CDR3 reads CASSQDRRRAGNTIYF. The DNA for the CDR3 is TGCGCCAGCAGCCAAGATAGACGCAGGGCAGGAAACACCATATATTTT.

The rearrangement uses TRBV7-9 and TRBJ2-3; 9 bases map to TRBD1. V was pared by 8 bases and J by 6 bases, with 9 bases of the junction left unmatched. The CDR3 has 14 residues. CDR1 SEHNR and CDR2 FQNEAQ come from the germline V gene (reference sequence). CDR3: CASLRDRESDTQYF. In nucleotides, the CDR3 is TGTGCCAGCCTCCGGGACAGGGAGTCCGATACGCAGTATTTT.

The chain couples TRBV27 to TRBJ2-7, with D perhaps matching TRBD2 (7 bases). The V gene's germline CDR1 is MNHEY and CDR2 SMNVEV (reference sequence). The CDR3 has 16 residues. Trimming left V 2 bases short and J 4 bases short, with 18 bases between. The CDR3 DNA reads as TGTGCCAGCAGTTTAAGGGGGGGGCAGGGTGTGTACGAGCAGTACTTC. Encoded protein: CASSLRGGQGVYEQYF.

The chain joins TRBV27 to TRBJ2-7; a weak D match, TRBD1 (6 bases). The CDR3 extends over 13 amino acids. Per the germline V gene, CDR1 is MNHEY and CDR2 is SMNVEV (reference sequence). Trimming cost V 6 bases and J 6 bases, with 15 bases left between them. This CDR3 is CASRGRGSPEQYF. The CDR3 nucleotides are TGTGCCAGCAGAGGCAGGGGATCGCCCGAGCAGTACTTC.

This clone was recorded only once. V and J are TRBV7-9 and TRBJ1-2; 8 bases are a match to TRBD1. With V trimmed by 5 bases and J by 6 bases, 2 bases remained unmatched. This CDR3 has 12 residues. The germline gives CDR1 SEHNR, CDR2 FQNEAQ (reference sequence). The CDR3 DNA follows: TGTGCCAGCAGCCCGACAGGGGATGGCTACACCTTC. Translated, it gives CASSPTGDGYTF.

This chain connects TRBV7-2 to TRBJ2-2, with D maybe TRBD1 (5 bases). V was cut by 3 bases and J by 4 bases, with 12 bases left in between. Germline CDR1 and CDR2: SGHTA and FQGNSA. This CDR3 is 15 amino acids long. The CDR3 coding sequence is TGTGCCAGCAGCTTTAGGGGAAGGGGCACCGGGGAGCTGTTTTTT. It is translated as CASSFRGRGTGELFF.

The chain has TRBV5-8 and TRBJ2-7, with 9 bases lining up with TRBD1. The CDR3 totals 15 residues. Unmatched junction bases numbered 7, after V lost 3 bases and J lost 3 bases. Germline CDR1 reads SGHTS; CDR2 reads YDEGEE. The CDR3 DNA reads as TGTGCCAGCAGCTCGGGACAGGGCCGGATCTACGAGCAGTACTTC. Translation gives CASSSGQGRIYEQYF.

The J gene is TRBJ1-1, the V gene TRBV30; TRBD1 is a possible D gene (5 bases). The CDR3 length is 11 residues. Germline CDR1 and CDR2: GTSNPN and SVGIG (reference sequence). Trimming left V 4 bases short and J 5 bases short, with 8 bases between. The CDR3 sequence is CAWNRGTEAFF. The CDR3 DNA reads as TGTGCCTGGAACCGGGGGACTGAAGCTTTCTTT.

The CDR3 coding sequence is TGCAGTGCTAGATTAGGGGCCGAGCAGTACTTC. This codes for CSARLGAEQYF. This chain connects TRBV20-1 to TRBJ2-7; possibly TRBD1 for D (5 bases). This CDR3 has 11 amino acids. Germline-derived CDR1 and CDR2 are DFQATT and SNEGSKA (reference sequence). The V end was cut by 2 bases, the J end by 6 bases, with 8 bases between.

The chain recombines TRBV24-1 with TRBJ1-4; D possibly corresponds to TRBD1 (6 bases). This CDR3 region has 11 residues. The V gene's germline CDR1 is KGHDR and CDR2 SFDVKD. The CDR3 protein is CATGFNEKLFF. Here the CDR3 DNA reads TGTGCTACAGGGTTTAATGAAAAACTGTTTTTT.

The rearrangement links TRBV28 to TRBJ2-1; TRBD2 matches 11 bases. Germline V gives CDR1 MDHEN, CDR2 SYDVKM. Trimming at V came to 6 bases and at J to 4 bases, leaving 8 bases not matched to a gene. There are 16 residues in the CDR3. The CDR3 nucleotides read TGTGCCAGCAGCTCCCCGGGACTAGCGGCGTACAATGAGCAGTTCTTC. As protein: CASSSPGLAAYNEQFF.

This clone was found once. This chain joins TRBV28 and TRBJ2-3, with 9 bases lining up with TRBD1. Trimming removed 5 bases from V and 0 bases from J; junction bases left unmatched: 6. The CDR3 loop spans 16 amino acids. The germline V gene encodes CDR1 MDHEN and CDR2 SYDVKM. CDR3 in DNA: TGTGCCAGCAGTCCGCCCGGGACAGGGAGCACAGATACGCAGTATTTT. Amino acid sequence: CASSPPGTGSTDTQYF.

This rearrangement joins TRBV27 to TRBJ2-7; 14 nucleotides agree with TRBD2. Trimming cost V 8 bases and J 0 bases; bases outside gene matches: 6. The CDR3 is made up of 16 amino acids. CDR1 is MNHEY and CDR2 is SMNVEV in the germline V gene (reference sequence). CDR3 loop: CASGRLAGGISYEQYF. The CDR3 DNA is TGTGCCAGCGGAAGACTAGCGGGAGGGATCTCCTACGAGCAGTACTTC.

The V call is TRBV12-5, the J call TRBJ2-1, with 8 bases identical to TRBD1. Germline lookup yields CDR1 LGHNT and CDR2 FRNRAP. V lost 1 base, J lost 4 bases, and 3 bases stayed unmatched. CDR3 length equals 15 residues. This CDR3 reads CASGLGQGPYNEQFF. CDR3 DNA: TGTGCTAGTGGTTTGGGACAGGGGCCGTACAATGAGCAGTTCTTC.

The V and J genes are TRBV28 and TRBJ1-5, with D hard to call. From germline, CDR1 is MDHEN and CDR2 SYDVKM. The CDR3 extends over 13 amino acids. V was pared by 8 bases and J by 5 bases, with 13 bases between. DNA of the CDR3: TGTGCCAGCCGGGCCTCGGGGTATCAGCCCCAGCATTTT. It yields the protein CASRASGYQPQHF.

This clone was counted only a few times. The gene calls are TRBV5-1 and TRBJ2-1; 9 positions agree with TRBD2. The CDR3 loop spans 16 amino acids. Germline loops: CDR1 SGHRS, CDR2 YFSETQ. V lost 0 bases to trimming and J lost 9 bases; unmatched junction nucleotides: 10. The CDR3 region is CASSLVSGSLLSEQFF. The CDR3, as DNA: TGCGCCAGCAGCTTGGTTAGCGGGAGTTTATTAAGTGAGCAGTTCTTC.

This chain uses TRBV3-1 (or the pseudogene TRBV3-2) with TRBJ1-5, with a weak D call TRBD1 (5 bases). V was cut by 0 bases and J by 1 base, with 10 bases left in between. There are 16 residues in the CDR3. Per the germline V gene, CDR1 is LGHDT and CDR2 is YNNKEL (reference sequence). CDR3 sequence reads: CASSQDRVGSNQPQHF. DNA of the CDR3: TGTGCCAGCAGCCAAGACAGGGTCGGGAGCAATCAGCCCCAGCATTTT.